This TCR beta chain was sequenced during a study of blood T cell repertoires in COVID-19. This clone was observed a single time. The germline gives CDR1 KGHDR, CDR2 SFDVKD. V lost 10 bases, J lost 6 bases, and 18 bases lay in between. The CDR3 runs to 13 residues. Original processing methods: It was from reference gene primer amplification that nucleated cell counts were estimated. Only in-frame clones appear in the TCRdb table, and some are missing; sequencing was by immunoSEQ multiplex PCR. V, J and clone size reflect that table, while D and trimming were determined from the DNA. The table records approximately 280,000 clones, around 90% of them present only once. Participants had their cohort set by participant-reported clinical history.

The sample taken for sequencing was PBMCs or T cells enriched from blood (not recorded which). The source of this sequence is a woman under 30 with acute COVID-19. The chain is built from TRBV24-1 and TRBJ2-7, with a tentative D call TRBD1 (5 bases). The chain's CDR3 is CATSQGIGCEQYF. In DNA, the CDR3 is TGTGCCACAAGTCAGGGTATTGGATGCGAGCAGTACTTC.